The 23 T cell receptor beta chains below all came from one sample that was sequenced in a study of low-dose radiotherapy and immunotherapy resistance in tumors. Alpha and beta chains were covered, as first-strand cDNA relied on TRAV- and TRBV-specific primers. Both a constant-region primer and a V-primer adapter served to amplify TCRs across roughly 20 PCR cycles. One entry per CDR3 protein results from TCRdb running MiXCR on the reads. In the table there are over 9,500 distinct CDR3 sequences, approximately 65% of which are singletons. These receptors were taken from a human donor with advanced metastatic prostate, ovarian, gallbladder or colorectal cancer (not recorded which). This table probably holds off-target reads from a library built for another chain.

This clonotype was seen just once. This rearrangement joins TRBV5-1 to TRBJ1-6; D is undetermined. CDR3 length equals 15 residues. V lost 0 bases to trimming and J lost 7 bases, with 11 bases between them. Germline V CDR1 and CDR2: SGHRS, YFSETQ. DNA for the CDR3: TGCGCCAGCAGCTTGGGAGGGTTCACAAATTCACCCCTCCACTTT. It codes for CASSLGGFTNSPLHF.

The chain couples TRBV7-2 to TRBJ1-5; the D gene is possibly TRBD1 (5 bases). This CDR3 region has 14 residues. Per germline, CDR1 SGHTA and CDR2 FQGNSA. Trimming removed 0 bases at V and 6 bases at J, with 9 bases between. The CDR3, as DNA: TGTGCCAGCAGCTTAGCGGGAGGGGTTCAGCCCCAGCATTTT. Translating gives CASSLAGGVQPQHF.

V and J are TRBV10-3 and TRBJ2-7, with D possibly matching TRBD1 (7 bases). The germline V gene encodes CDR1 ENHRY and CDR2 SYGVKD. V was cut by 6 bases and J by 1 base, with 10 bases left in between. The length of the CDR3 is 13 residues. CDR3 nucleotide sequence: TGTGCCATCAGGGGGGGACAGTCCTACGAGCAGTACTTC. Protein: CAIRGGQSYEQYF.

This clonotype was detected once. One junction end disagrees with the germline gene, perhaps due to a read error. This rearrangement joins TRBV5-1 to TRBJ1-1, with D possibly matching TRBD1 (5 bases). The germline CDR1 and CDR2 sequences are SGHRS and YFSETQ. The CDR3 is 15 residues long. CDR3 region: CANSPIDSLNTEAFF. The CDR3 nucleotides read TGCGCCAACAGCCCTATCGACAGTCTGAACACTGAAGCTTTCTTT. The full variable domain, with the rest looked up from reference TRBV5-1 and TRBJ1-1, is KAGVTQTPRYLIKTRGQQVTLSCSPISGHRSVSWYQQTPGQGLQFLFEYFSETQRNKGNFPGRFSGRQFSNSRSEMNVSTLELGDSALYLCANSPIDSLNTEAFFGQGTRLTVV.

The chain combines TRBV20-1 with TRBJ2-3, with 10 bases fitting TRBD2. The V gene end was trimmed by 0 bases and the J gene end by 4 bases; junction bases not matched to a gene: 10. CDR1 is DFQATT and CDR2 is SNEGSKA in the germline V gene (reference sequence). The CDR3 covers 17 residues. The CDR3 reads CSARDGLRSGRADTQYF. The CDR3 region has the DNA TGCAGTGCTAGAGATGGTTTAAGGAGCGGGAGGGCAGATACGCAGTATTTT.

The chain carries TRBV7-9 and TRBJ2-5, with D uncertain. V was cut by 4 bases and J by 2 bases, with 8 bases left in between. There are 13 residues in the CDR3. From germline, CDR1 is SEHNR and CDR2 FQNEAQ (reference sequence). The CDR3 loop reads CASSSTVQETQYF. The CDR3 DNA sequence: TGTGCCAGCAGCTCGACTGTTCAAGAGACCCAGTACTTC. Drawing the rest from reference TRBV7-9 and TRBJ2-5, the complete variable domain is DTGVSQNPRHKITKRGQNVTFRCDPISEHNRLYWYRQTLGQGPEFLTYFQNEAQLEKSRLLSDRFSAERPKGSFSTLEIQRTEQGDSAMYLCASSSTVQETQYFGPGTRLLVL.

The sample holds one count of this clonotype. J is TRBJ1-1 and V is TRBV29-1; no clear D gene. Trimming stripped 6 bases from V and 1 base from J, with 9 bases between. The CDR3 is made up of 12 amino acids. In germline, CDR1 is SQVTM, CDR2 ANQGSEA. The CDR3 DNA reads TGCAGCGTGAGACACCCGAACACTGAAGCTTTCTTT. As protein: CSVRHPNTEAFF.

This clonotype has just a few counts. The chain carries TRBV29-1 and TRBJ2-1; D is possibly TRBD2 (5 bases). CDR1 and CDR2 from the germline V gene are SQVTM and ANQGSEA. Trimming removed 8 bases from V and 8 bases from J, with 13 bases in between. The CDR3 is 11 residues long. Here the CDR3 reads CSIRTGDEQFF. CDR3 bases: TGCAGCATCAGGACTGGCGATGAGCAGTTCTTC.

This rearrangement joins TRBV29-1 to TRBJ2-1, with D possibly called TRBD1 or TRBD2 (5 bases each). Germline V gene sequence: CDR1 SQVTM, CDR2 ANQGSEA. V was clipped by 0 bases and J by 12 bases, with 15 bases between them. The CDR3 has 13 residues. In DNA form, the CDR3 reads TGCAGCGTTGAAGAGAAGTCGTTTGGGGGGCAGTTCTTC. Its protein is CSVEEKSFGGQFF.

The chain has TRBV2 and TRBJ2-7, with D uncertain. Germline V gene lookup returns CDR1 SNHLY and CDR2 FYNNEI. CDR3 length: 13 amino acids. V dropped 6 bases and J dropped 4 bases, with 13 bases sitting between them. The CDR3 DNA reads as TGTGCCAGCAGGTCCCCCGGTAGGTACGAGCAGTACTTC. This translates into CASRSPGRYEQYF.

The chain uses TRBV6-6 and TRBJ2-7, with 9 bases fitting TRBD1. CDR1 MNHNY and CDR2 SVGAGI come from the germline V gene (reference sequence). The CDR3 is 15 amino acids. The J segment lost 3 bases and the V segment lost 0 bases, leaving 3 bases of the junction unmatched. This chain's CDR3 is CASSYSPDRGYEQYF. The CDR3 nucleotides read TGTGCCAGCAGTTACTCCCCGGACAGGGGCTACGAGCAGTACTTC.

This chain uses TRBV7-2 with TRBJ1-2, with no clear D. The V end was cut by 3 bases, the J end by 0 bases, with 11 bases between. Germline CDR1 reads SGHTA; CDR2 reads FQGNSA. The CDR3 is 15 residues long. CDR3 nucleotides: TGTGCCAGCAGCTTCCTTGCCAACGCTAACTATGGCTACACCTTC. Translating it yields CASSFLANANYGYTF.

The gene calls are TRBV7-3 and TRBJ2-1; 14 bases match TRBD2. CDR3 length: 15 residues. The germline CDR1 and CDR2 sequences are SGHTA and FQGTGA. The ends lost 5 bases at V and 7 bases at J; junction bases unmatched: 4. The CDR3: CASSPRTSGRNEQFF. The CDR3 nucleotides are TGTGCCAGCAGCCCTCGGACTAGCGGGAGGAATGAGCAGTTCTTC.

This chain connects TRBV24-1 to TRBJ2-2; the D gene is possibly TRBD1 (5 bases). Trimming pared 2 bases from V and 8 bases from J, leaving 8 bases between. The germline V gene encodes CDR1 KGHDR and CDR2 SFDVKD. The CDR3 sequence is 13 residues long. This chain's CDR3 is CATSDYRPGELFF. The DNA for the CDR3 is TGTGCCACCAGTGATTACAGGCCTGGGGAGCTGTTTTTT.

The chain has TRBV2 and TRBJ2-7, with a tentative D call TRBD1 (5 bases). This CDR3 has 13 amino acids. CDR1 and CDR2 from the germline V gene are SNHLY and FYNNEI. Trimming stripped 2 bases from V and 4 bases from J, with 9 bases between. The CDR3 sequence is CASSEQQVYEQYF. As DNA, the CDR3 is TGTGCCAGCAGTGAACAACAGGTTTACGAGCAGTACTTC.

This chain links TRBV24-1 with TRBJ2-2; tentative D call: TRBD1 (5 bases). This CDR3 region has 16 residues. Looked up from germline, CDR1 is KGHDR and CDR2 is SFDVKD. The germline V and J ends were trimmed by 1 base and 2 bases, with 10 bases remaining between them. The CDR3 bases are TGTGCCACCAGTGATTTTGGGCAGGGTAACACCGGGGAGCTGTTTTTT. Protein sequence: CATSDFGQGNTGELFF.

The V call is TRBV28, the J call TRBJ2-1, with 12 nucleotides matching TRBD2. The ends lost 7 bases at V and 0 bases at J; junction bases unmatched: 7. CDR1 MDHEN and CDR2 SYDVKM come from the germline V gene. The CDR3 contains 17 residues. The CDR3 region is CASTRLAGVSSYNEQFF. The CDR3 DNA follows: TGTGCCAGCACGAGACTAGCGGGGGTGAGCTCCTACAATGAGCAGTTCTTC.

In this sample, this clonotype turned up a few times. This chain joins TRBV11-2 and TRBJ2-2; D remains unclear. Germline assignment: CDR1 SGHAT and CDR2 FQNNGV. CDR3 length: 11 residues. Trimming shortened V by 3 bases and J by 4 bases, and 0 bases separated the two germline ends. Here the CDR3 reads CASSFTGELFF. The CDR3 coding sequence is TGTGCCAGCAGCTTCACCGGGGAGCTGTTTTTT.

The chain carries TRBV24-1 and TRBJ2-1; unclear D gene. CDR3 size: 11 residues. Germline V gene lookup returns CDR1 KGHDR and CDR2 SFDVKD. V was pared by 4 bases and J by 3 bases, with 0 bases between. Written as DNA, the CDR3 is TGTGCCACCAGTGACTACAATGAGCAGTTCTTC. Translated: CATSDYNEQFF.

This clonotype has a handful of counts. The chain joins TRBV12-3 or TRBV12-4 to TRBJ2-1, with 13 positions matching TRBD2. V shed 6 bases and J 3 bases; nucleotides not matched to a gene: 8. The CDR3 runs 17 residues. The CDR3 loop reads CASRLAGGRKRYNEQFF. The CDR3 DNA follows: TGTGCCAGCAGACTAGCGGGAGGGAGGAAACGCTACAATGAGCAGTTCTTC.

In this sample, this clonotype turned up a few times. V is TRBV5-4 and J is TRBJ2-6; D gene unclear. Germline V gene lookup returns CDR1 SGHNT and CDR2 YYREEE (reference sequence). The CDR3 loop spans 14 amino acids. Trimming removed 0 bases from V and 2 bases from J, with 3 bases in between. The CDR3 region is CASSLGAGANVLTF. CDR3 nucleotides: TGTGCCAGCAGCTTGGGGGCTGGGGCCAACGTCCTGACTTTC.

The CDR3 loop reads CASSQRILSYEQYF. The CDR3 DNA reads as TGTGCCAGCAGTCAGAGGATCCTTTCCTACGAGCAGTACTTC. The rearrangement uses TRBV27 and TRBJ2-7; D call uncertain. Germline CDR1 is MNHEY and CDR2 is SMNVEV (reference sequence). This CDR3 contains 14 residues. With 5 bases removed from V and 1 base from J, the gap between germline ends came to 12 bases.

This clonotype was recorded once. The chain combines TRBV6-2 or TRBV6-3 with TRBJ2-1, with a possible D match to TRBD2 (6 bases). The CDR3 spans 13 residues. Trimming removed 6 bases at V and 5 bases at J, with 11 bases between. The germline gives CDR1 MNHEY, CDR2 SVGEGT. CDR3 nucleotide sequence: TGTGCCAGCAGAGTCGGGAGCAACAATGAGCAGTTCTTC. The encoded protein is CASRVGSNNEQFF.